These T cell receptor beta chains were read from a single sample in a study of cytomegalovirus exposure and HLA in healthy donors. Produced via immunoSEQ multiplex PCR; TCRdb's table is partial and in-frame only. The sample gives some 110,000 clones, approximately 11% of which show up once; about 16% is in the top ten. What was sequenced was PBMCs. The origin of the receptors is a man aged 35-49 years in good health and CMV-seropositive. CDR3s include the opening cysteine and the closing phenylalanine or tryptophan. D genes are given only for firm matches. The size field is filled for only some rows; it gives once, few, many or a size class.

TRBJ2-1 | TRBD2 | TRBV18 | NA | CASSLGLAGYNEQFF | TGTGCCAGCTCACTTGGACTAGCGGGGTACAATGAGCAGTTCTTC
TRBJ2-6 | NA | TRBV11-2 | NA | CASSLGGGRANVLTF | TGTGCCAGCAGCTTAGGGGGGGGCAGGGCCAACGTCCTGACTTTC
TRBJ2-5 | NA | TRBV7-2 | few | CASSLVPEQETQYF | TGTGCCAGCAGCTTAGTCCCAGAACAGGAGACCCAGTACTTC
TRBJ2-3 | TRBD2 | TRBV29-1 | NA | CSVGLAGAPDTQYF | TGCAGCGTTGGTCTAGCGGGAGCCCCAGATACGCAGTATTTT
TRBJ2-6 | NA | TRBV6-1 | few | CASSKDSSSGANVLTF | TGTGCCAGCAGTAAAGACAGCAGCTCTGGGGCCAACGTCCTGACTTTC
TRBJ2-2 | NA | TRBV5-1 | NA | CASSFSWEENTGELFF | TGCGCCAGCAGCTTCTCGTGGGAGGAAAACACCGGGGAGCTGTTTTTT
TRBJ2-3 | NA | TRBV30 | few | CAWARRQSDTQYF | TGTGCCTGGGCGAGGCGGCAATCAGATACGCAGTATTTT
TRBJ1-4 | NA | TRBV28 | NA | CASSFTYTGPTNEKLFF | TGTGCCAGCAGTTTTACTTATACAGGACCAACTAATGAAAAACTGTTTTTT
TRBJ1-1 | NA | TRBV14 | NA | CASSQDSDREAFF | TGTGCCAGCAGCCAAGATAGCGACAGGGAAGCTTTCTTT
TRBJ2-1 | TRBD2 | TRBV6-5 | NA | CASSYTSAIYNEQFF | TGTGCCAGCAGTTACACTAGCGCAATCTACAATGAGCAGTTCTTC
TRBJ1-1 | NA | TRBV5-5 | few | CASSMTVTNTEAFF | TGTGCCAGCAGCATGACAGTAACCAACACTGAAGCTTTCTTT
TRBJ1-4 | NA | TRBV10-2 | few | CASSESRGWGEKLFF | TGCGCCAGCAGTGAGTCGAGGGGGTGGGGTGAAAAACTGTTTTTT
TRBJ1-4 | NA | TRBV29-1 | NA | CSASETLGEKLFF | TGCAGCGCCTCCGAGACTCTGGGTGAAAAACTGTTTTTT
TRBJ1-2 | TRBD1 | TRBV25-1 | NA | CASSGYAGGNPYYGYTF | TGTGCCAGCAGTGGGTATGCAGGGGGCAACCCCTACTATGGCTACACCTTC
TRBJ2-2 | NA | TRBV19 | NA | CASSIAPGWGLFF | TGTGCCAGTAGTATAGCCCCAGGGTGGGGGCTGTTTTTT
TRBJ1-4 | TRBD1 | TRBV9 | few | CASSGSGQGPDEKLFF | TGTGCCAGCAGCGGATCGGGACAGGGACCTGATGAAAAACTGTTTTTT
TRBJ1-1 | TRBD1 | TRBV28 | few | CASRPGQPNTEAFF | TGTGCCAGCAGGCCGGGACAGCCGAACACTGAAGCTTTCTTT
TRBJ2-7 | TRBD1 | TRBV2 | few | CASSGRGRQGLTTYEQYF | TGTGCCAGCAGTGGAAGGGGCCGACAGGGTTTAACTACCTACGAGCAGTACTTC
TRBJ2-1 | NA | TRBV2 | NA | CASSEALPQRTLNNEQFF | TGTGCCAGCAGTGAAGCGCTTCCCCAGCGCACATTGAACAATGAGCAGTTCTTC
TRBJ2-7 | NA | TRBV5-4 | few | CASSGGPVGYEQYF | TGTGCCAGCAGCGGCGGGCCCGTCGGCTACGAGCAGTACTTC
TRBJ1-4 | NA | TRBV27 | NA | CASSQGGKLFF | TGTGCCAGCAGTCAGGGTGGAAAACTGTTTTTT
TRBJ2-2 | NA | TRBV19 | few | CASTGLLNTGELFF | TGTGCCAGTACCGGACTATTGAACACCGGGGAGCTGTTTTTT
TRBJ2-3 | TRBD2 | TRBV5-1 | NA | CASSYGRLTDTQYF | TGCGCCAGCAGCTACGGGAGGCTCACAGATACGCAGTATTTT
TRBJ2-2 | NA | TRBV7-2 | NA | CASSYLPWQVGELFF | TGTGCCAGCAGCTACCTCCCGTGGCAAGTCGGGGAGCTGTTTTTT
TRBJ1-2 | TRBD1 | TRBV5-1 | NA | CASSMVRDRGSNYGYTF | TGCGCCAGCAGCATGGTCCGGGACAGGGGATCTAACTATGGCTACACCTTC
TRBJ1-4 | TRBD1 | TRBV4-2 | few | CASSQDGQGSGEKLFF | TGTGCCAGCAGCCAAGACGGACAGGGGTCAGGGGAAAAACTGTTTTTT
TRBJ2-3 | TRBD2 | TRBV9 | few | CASSSFLGLGGDTQYF | TGTGCCAGCAGCTCCTTCTTGGGACTAGGAGGGGATACGCAGTATTTT
TRBJ1-1 | NA | TRBV19 | few | CASRVGGLSPNTEAFF | TGTGCCAGTAGAGTCGGCGGCCTCAGCCCGAACACTGAAGCTTTCTTT
TRBJ2-7 | TRBD1 | TRBV2 | NA | CASSVPGQYEQYF | TGTGCCAGCAGCGTCCCGGGACAGTACGAGCAGTACTTC
TRBJ2-5 | TRBD1 | TRBV7-9 | few | CASSLGQGQETQYF | TGTGCCAGCAGCTTAGGACAGGGCCAAGAGACCCAGTACTTC
TRBJ2-1 | TRBD2 | TRBV7-9 | NA | CASSPRGGSAYNEQFF | TGTGCCAGCAGCCCACGGGGCGGGAGCGCCTACAATGAGCAGTTCTTC
TRBJ2-7 | TRBD1 | TRBV11-2 | few | CASSFDRAGYEQYF | TGTGCCAGCAGCTTTGACAGGGCGGGCTACGAGCAGTACTTC
TRBJ1-5 | NA | TRBV29-1 | NA | CSVERRGTNQPQHF | TGCAGCGTTGAAAGGAGGGGTACCAATCAGCCCCAGCATTTT
TRBJ2-5 | NA | TRBV6-5 | NA | CASSYSKPGETQYF | TGTGCCAGCAGTTACTCAAAACCCGGAGAGACCCAGTACTTC
TRBJ1-3 | NA | TRBV30 | NA | CAWSLSGNTIYF | TGCGCCTGGAGTCTCTCTGGAAACACCATATATTTT
TRBJ1-6 | TRBD1 | TRBV7-2 | NA | CASSPQTRGHNSPLHF | TGTGCCAGCAGCCCCCAAACGAGGGGGCACAATTCACCCCTCCACTTT
TRBJ2-7 | TRBD2 | TRBV6-1 | few | CASSEARGAKTYEQYF | TGTGCCAGCAGTGAAGCGCGGGGGGCGAAAACCTACGAGCAGTACTTC
TRBJ1-4 | NA | TRBV19 | NA | CASSWGGRDEKLFF | TGTGCCAGTAGTTGGGGGGGCCGGGATGAAAAACTGTTTTTT
TRBJ1-4 | NA | TRBV2 | NA | CASRPVATNEKLFF | TGTGCCAGCAGGCCGGTCGCAACTAATGAAAAACTGTTTTTT
TRBJ1-2 | NA | TRBV29-1 | NA | CSVDTPVEFGYTF | TGCAGCGTTGACACCCCCGTGGAGTTCGGCTACACCTTC
TRBJ2-7 | NA | TRBV27 | NA | CASSLFGSGSYEQYF | TGTGCCAGCAGTTTATTTGGGTCGGGATCCTACGAACAGTACTTC
TRBJ2-3 | TRBD2 | TRBV2 | few | CASSLAGGQTDTQYF | TGTGCCAGCAGTCTAGCGGGAGGGCAAACAGATACGCAGTATTTT
TRBJ2-7 | TRBD2 | TRBV7-9 | few | CASSFGGSSYEQYF | TGTGCCAGCAGCTTCGGGGGGAGCTCCTACGAGCAGTACTTC
TRBJ2-7 | TRBD2 | TRBV7-9 | NA | CASSLGTSISYEQYF | TGTGCCAGCAGCTTAGGGACTAGCATCTCCTACGAGCAGTACTTC
TRBJ2-7 | TRBD1 | TRBV10-2 | NA | CASIPDEGTGKTYEQYF | TGCGCCAGCATCCCGGATGAGGGGACAGGGAAGACCTACGAGCAGTACTTC
TRBJ2-7 | TRBD1 | TRBV10-1 | NA | CASSYFRDRGLGEQYF | TGCGCCAGCAGTTACTTTCGGGACAGGGGGCTCGGCGAGCAGTACTTC